This record concerns one TCR beta chain sequence. Its antigen is still unknown. This sample stems from a study of PD-1 blockade in classical Hodgkin lymphoma. No patient escaped relapse after autologous stem cell transplantation, and brentuximab vedotin exposure varied. Findings of the study overall: A significant rise in TCR diversity was seen by C4D1 for CD4+ cells but not for CD8+ cells. Exclusion applied to patients who initiated nivolumab less than 1 year following ASCT. For complete responders, baseline diversity was comparable to that of newly diagnosed patients.

The assay was immunoSEQ multiplex PCR, and TCRdb's table has in-frame clones only and misses some. The sample holds some 93,000 clones, around 90% seen once. Trimming cost V 5 bases and J 4 bases, with 9 bases left between them. The CDR3 is 13 residues long. Per germline, CDR1 SGHAT and CDR2 FQNNGV. The chain recombines TRBV11-2 with TRBJ1-5; tentative D call: TRBD1 (6 bases). The TCR originated in a human donor with classical Hodgkin lymphoma. The input for sequencing was peripheral blood mononuclear cells (PBMCs), taken at baseline. The CDR3 reads CASSGGPNQPQHF. The CDR3 nucleotides are TGTGCCAGCAGCGGGGGGCCAAATCAGCCCCAGCATTTT.